Following are 27 T cell receptor beta chains from one sample sequenced in a study of OX40 agonist ivuxolimab in advanced cancers. Assay: immunoSEQ multiplex PCR; the TCRdb copy retains only in-frame clones and omits some. The repertoire consists of 20,000 to 30,000 clones, with roughly three quarters occurring once and the leading ten covering around 13%. Source: CD4+ or CD8+ T cells sorted from blood, taken in a trial of the OX40 agonist ivuxolimab. The receptors stem from an adult with an advanced solid tumor such as melanoma, head and neck, liver or kidney cancer.

In its sample, this clone was seen a few times. V is TRBV2 and J is TRBJ1-1, with no clear D. The CDR3 sequence is 9 residues long. Germline loops: CDR1 SNHLY, CDR2 FYNNEI. The germline V and J ends were trimmed by 7 bases and 8 bases, with 5 bases remaining between them. The CDR3 DNA is TGTGCCAGCAATAACGAAGCTTTCTTT. As protein: CASNNEAFF.

The chain joins TRBV5-4 to TRBJ2-3; D is uncertain. There are 12 residues in the CDR3. V was cut by 5 bases and J by 4 bases, with 8 bases left in between. CDR1 is SGHNT and CDR2 is YYREEE in the germline V gene (reference sequence). For the CDR3, the DNA is TGTGCCAGCAGTTGGGTCTCAGATACGCAGTATTTT. It translates to CASSWVSDTQYF.

V usage is TRBV4-1 and J usage is TRBJ2-1; D not certain. Germline V CDR1 and CDR2: MGHRA, YSYEKL. Trimming stripped 4 bases from V and 8 bases from J, with 15 bases between. CDR3 size: 14 residues. The CDR3 DNA reads TGCGCCAGCAGCCGAGGACCTCAAGTCGATGAGCAGTTCTTC. It encodes CASSRGPQVDEQFF.

The genes are TRBV30 and TRBJ1-1; D is unclear. The germline V gene has CDR1 GTSNPN and CDR2 SVGIG (reference sequence). This CDR3 is built from 11 residues. V lost 3 bases and J lost 3, with 5 bases in between. The CDR3 region has the DNA TGTGCCTGGAGCGGACACACTGAAGCTTTCTTT. Its translation is CAWSGHTEAFF.

This sequence joins TRBV27 and TRBJ1-6, with D tentatively TRBD1 (6 bases). CDR1 MNHEY and CDR2 SMNVEV come from the germline V gene (reference sequence). V was trimmed by 4 bases and J by 5 bases, leaving 12 bases between them. The CDR3 is 15 amino acids. In DNA, the CDR3 is TGTGCCAGCAGTTCCCTGGGGGGGCATAATTCACCCCTCCACTTT. Translating gives CASSSLGGHNSPLHF.

The chain couples TRBV19 to TRBJ1-3; maybe TRBD1 (5 bases). The CDR3 has 17 amino acids. Germline V gives CDR1 LNHDA, CDR2 SQIVND (reference sequence). V gave up 3 bases and J gave up 0 bases, with 15 bases separating them. CDR3 loop: CASSMGGSGPSGNTIYF. The CDR3 DNA reads as TGTGCCAGTAGTATGGGGGGGAGTGGCCCCTCTGGAAACACCATATATTTT.

The V gene is TRBV2, the J gene TRBJ1-2; no clear D gene. CDR3 length equals 13 residues. Germline lookup yields CDR1 SNHLY and CDR2 FYNNEI. V lost 8 bases to trimming and J lost 4 bases, with 14 bases between them. The CDR3, as DNA: TGTGCCAGCTTATACGGGGAGATCTATGGCTACACCTTC. Translated, it gives CASLYGEIYGYTF.

In its sample, this clone was seen a few times. V gene TRBV9 combines with J gene TRBJ1-1, with unresolved D. Trimming cost V 5 bases and J 2 bases, with 10 bases left between them. Germline V gene lookup returns CDR1 SGDLS and CDR2 YYNGEE. This CDR3 has 13 residues. This CDR3 reads CASSYDTNTEAFF. CDR3 nucleotides: TGTGCCAGCAGTTATGACACTAACACTGAAGCTTTCTTT. Drawing the rest from reference TRBV9 and TRBJ1-1, the complete variable domain is DSGVTQTPKHLITATGQRVTLRCSPRSGDLSVYWYQQSLDQGLQFLIQYYNGEERAKGNILERFSAQQFPDLHSELNLSSLELGDSALYFCASSYDTNTEAFFGQGTRLTVV.

The sample holds a few counts of this clone. The chain has TRBV6-1 and TRBJ1-5; D is unclear. Germline V gives CDR1 MNHNS, CDR2 SASEGT. The V end lost 2 bases, the J end lost 4 bases, and 15 bases lay between the germline ends. This CDR3 spans 16 amino acids. In nucleotides, the CDR3 is TGTGCCAGCAGTGAATATCAGGCAGCAAGAAATCAGCCCCAGCATTTT. Translated: CASSEYQAARNQPQHF.

A remark on this clone: The sample carries other DNA sequences with the same CDR3. This rearrangement joins TRBV9 to TRBJ1-4, with D possibly TRBD1 on 6 matching bases. Germline CDR1 and CDR2: SGDLS and YYNGEE. This CDR3 has 15 amino acids. The V and J ends lost 0 bases and 7 bases respectively, with 13 bases between them. The CDR3 DNA is TGTGCCAGCAGCGTAGGGGGGCTGGGGGCTGAAAAACTGTTTTTT. Its protein is CASSVGGLGAEKLFF.

The V call is TRBV29-1, the J call TRBJ2-1, with a tentative D call TRBD1 (5 bases). Deletions cut 6 bases from V and 0 bases from J, with 9 bases between. Germline loops: CDR1 SQVTM, CDR2 ANQGSEA. The CDR3 totals 13 residues. The CDR3 sequence: CSVTAISYNEQFF. The CDR3 coding sequence is TGCAGCGTGACAGCGATCTCCTACAATGAGCAGTTCTTC.

The chain uses TRBV10-3 and TRBJ2-3; no definite D call. The germline V gene encodes CDR1 ENHRY and CDR2 SYGVKD. With 8 bases removed from V and 1 base from J, the gap between germline ends came to 10 bases. The CDR3 contains 13 residues. The CDR3 DNA is TGTGCCATCTGGGGATACGGCACAGATACGCAGTATTTT. Its protein product is CAIWGYGTDTQYF.

J is TRBJ2-1 and V is TRBV30; 7 bases match TRBD2. Looked up from germline, CDR1 is GTSNPN and CDR2 is SVGIG (reference sequence). CDR3 size: 11 residues. The trim removed 2 bases at V and 9 bases at J, leaving 1 base unmatched. The CDR3 DNA sequence: TGTGCCTGGAGTTGGGAGGGTGAGCAGTTCTTC. Translation: CAWSWEGEQFF.

The chain joins TRBV6-1 to TRBJ1-5; D perhaps matches TRBD1 (6 bases). Trimming stripped 6 bases from V and 1 base from J, with 13 bases between. CDR1 is MNHNS and CDR2 is SASEGT in the germline V gene. This CDR3 is 15 amino acids long. CDR3 bases: TGTGCCAGCAGGGGGGCGCAGGGAAGCAATCAGCCCCAGCATTTT. It codes for CASRGAQGSNQPQHF.

This clone has just a few counts. This chain uses TRBV30 with TRBJ2-3; 8 bases line up with TRBD2. The CDR3 sequence is 15 residues long. Germline-derived CDR1 and CDR2 are GTSNPN and SVGIG (reference sequence). With V trimmed by 0 bases and J by 2 bases, 4 bases remained unmatched. The CDR3 region has the DNA TGTGCCTGGAGTGTAGGAGCGGGGGACACAGATACGCAGTATTTT. Its protein product is CAWSVGAGDTDTQYF.

The rearrangement joins TRBV7-9 to TRBJ1-2; 8 nucleotides agree with TRBD1. Trimming took 4 bases from V and 8 from J; bases not matched to a gene: 9. Per the germline V gene, CDR1 is SEHNR and CDR2 is FQNEAQ (reference sequence). The CDR3 length is 14 residues. CDR3 coding DNA: TGTGCCAGCAGCTATGGACAGGGTGGGAAAGGCTACACCTTC. The encoded protein is CASSYGQGGKGYTF.

The J gene is TRBJ2-6, the V gene TRBV5-5; 9 bases fit TRBD1. CDR3 length: 18 amino acids. The junction had 13 bases not matched to a gene; V was cut back by 5 bases and J by 4 bases. CDR1 and CDR2 from the germline V gene are SGHKS and YYEKEE (reference sequence). The CDR3 reads CASSLSGTGFRGANVLTF. The CDR3 DNA reads as TGTGCCAGCAGTCTATCCGGGACAGGGTTCCGCGGGGCCAACGTCCTGACTTTC.

The count of this clone is one. The chain carries TRBV4-1 and TRBJ1-2; no clear D. Germline V gene lookup returns CDR1 MGHRA and CDR2 YSYEKL. CDR3 size: 13 residues. Trimming shortened V by 4 bases and J by 7 bases, and 13 bases separated the two germline ends. The CDR3 sequence is CASSPSPGFGYTF. CDR3 nucleotide sequence: TGCGCCAGCAGCCCTTCACCGGGGTTTGGCTACACCTTC.

The count of this clone is one. V usage is TRBV6-4 and J usage is TRBJ1-2; D is unresolved. Deletions cut 0 bases from V and 8 bases from J, with 10 bases between. The CDR3 length is 13 residues. Germline values: CDR1 MRHNA, CDR2 SNTAGT. The CDR3 DNA is TGTGCCAGCAGTGACTCTTGGAATTTAGGCTACACCTTC. Translation: CASSDSWNLGYTF.

The chain joins TRBV5-4 to TRBJ2-1, with 11 bases matching TRBD1. This CDR3 spans 15 amino acids. The V gene's germline CDR1 is SGHNT and CDR2 YYREEE (reference sequence). J was trimmed by 12 bases and V by 1 base; bases with no gene match: 9. CDR3 amino acids: CASSLPGQGAGGQFF. The CDR3 coding sequence is TGTGCCAGCAGCTTGCCAGGACAGGGGGCTGGGGGGCAGTTCTTC. The variable domain in full, completed from reference TRBV5-4 and TRBJ2-1, reads ETGVTQSPTHLIKTRGQQVTLRCSSQSGHNTVSWYQQALGQGPQFIFQYYREEENGRGNFPPRFSGLQFPNYSSELNVNALELDDSALYLCASSLPGQGAGGQFFGPGTRLTVL.

This sequence joins TRBV30 and TRBJ1-2; possible D gene TRBD1, 6 bases. The CDR3 totals 13 residues. V shed 3 bases and J shed 7 bases, with 15 bases lying between them. Germline-derived CDR1 and CDR2 are GTSNPN and SVGIG (reference sequence). The CDR3 sequence is CAWRKGGLGGYTF. CDR3 coding DNA: TGTGCCTGGAGAAAGGGGGGTCTGGGTGGCTACACCTTC.

The chain recombines TRBV4-1 with TRBJ1-6, with D perhaps TRBD1 (6 bases). Trimming removed 11 bases from V and 7 bases from J, with 15 bases in between. The CDR3 sequence is 13 residues long. From germline, CDR1 is MGHRA and CDR2 YSYEKL. This chain's CDR3 is CAVGGGLNSPLHF. The CDR3 nucleotides are TGCGCCGTAGGGGGGGGGCTCAATTCACCCCTCCACTTT.

This clone was counted a few times. V gene TRBV5-6 combines with J gene TRBJ1-5, with D perhaps TRBD1 (5 bases). The germline V gene encodes CDR1 SGHDT and CDR2 YYEEEE. Trimming took off 1 base at V and 3 bases at J, with 11 bases between the two ends. The length of the CDR3 is 15 residues. The DNA for the CDR3 is TGTGCCAGCAGCTTGCGGGGACGGAACAATCAGCCCCAGCATTTT. Amino acid sequence: CASSLRGRNNQPQHF. The full variable domain, completed using reference TRBV5-6 and TRBJ1-5, is DAGVTQSPTHLIKTRGQQVTLRCSPKSGHDTVSWYQQALGQGPQFIFQYYEEEERQRGNFPDRFSGHQFPNYSSELNVNALLLGDSALYLCASSLRGRNNQPQHFGDGTRLSIL.

V usage is TRBV6-4 and J usage is TRBJ2-1, with 8 bases fitting TRBD1. The ends lost 2 bases at V and 9 bases at J; junction bases unmatched: 3. Germline assignment: CDR1 MRHNA and CDR2 SNTAGT. This CDR3 contains 13 residues. Written as DNA, the CDR3 is TGTGCCAGCAGTGACCCAGGGGGCACTGAGCAGTTCTTC. Its protein product is CASSDPGGTEQFF.

The V call is TRBV19, the J call TRBJ2-2, with D unresolved. Between the trimmed V and J ends, which lost 5 bases and 4 bases, there was a span of 11 bases. The CDR3 length is 14 residues. Germline V gene lookup returns CDR1 LNHDA and CDR2 SQIVND (reference sequence). The CDR3 loop is CASSVQKFTGELFF. In nucleotides, the CDR3 is TGTGCCAGTAGTGTTCAGAAATTCACCGGGGAGCTGTTTTTT.

Of note for this clone: Other DNA sequences of this sample code for an identical CDR3. This sequence joins TRBV5-4 and TRBJ1-2, with D maybe TRBD1 (6 bases). Germline V gene data show CDR1 as SGHNT and CDR2 as YYREEE (reference sequence). The CDR3 consists of 13 residues. Trimming pared 2 bases from V and 8 bases from J, leaving 13 bases between. The CDR3 DNA sequence: TGTGCCAGCAGCTTTGTGGGGGCGCGGGGCTACACCTTC. Protein: CASSFVGARGYTF.

Notes on this clone: The germline gene is not matched at one end of the junction; a read error may be the cause. The V gene is TRBV7-6, the J gene TRBJ1-1; TRBD1 is a possible D gene (5 bases). The CDR3 totals 13 residues. The germline V gene has CDR1 SGHVS and CDR2 FNYEAQ. In nucleotides, the CDR3 is TGTGCCAGCAGCTCAGGGAGCAGTCTTGAAGGTTTCTTT. It encodes CASSSGSSLEGFF. The whole variable domain, filled in from reference TRBV7-6 and TRBJ1-1, reads GAGVSQSPRYKVTKRGQDVALRCDPISGHVSLYWYRQALGQGPEFLTYFNYEAQQDKSGLPNDRFSAERPEGSISTLTIQRTEQRDSAMYRCASSSGSSLEGFFGQGTRLTVV.